This record covers a single T cell receptor (beta chain). No cognate antigen has been identified for it. There are no base qualities to consult, and no much larger clone falls within one base. The cohort consisted of 600 to 750 healthy bone marrow donors. At the time of sampling, every cohort member was nominally healthy, though immune exposures that went unrecorded were likely present. The donor was CMV seronegative and was included in the group of around 320 seronegative cohort members. A peripheral blood sample was provided by each donor, and peripheral blood mononuclear cells were used for TCR beta sequencing. Genomic DNA extraction from the blood cell samples was performed with the Qiagen DNeasy Blood Extraction Kit. The library relied on the immunoSEQ multiplex PCR assay. The multiplex PCR relied on a mix of 60 forward primers for TCR Vbeta segments and 13 reverse primers for TCR Jbeta segments. A multiplex PCR assay on genomic DNA amplified the CDR3 region of rearranged TCR beta genes. The Illumina HiSeq System was used to sequence the amplified TCR beta libraries as 87-base-pair reads. Under the source paper's analysis protocol: A later analysis tallied roughly 80 million unique TCR beta chains across the roughly 610 repertoires, and about 10 million of those chains were shared by two or more donors. To remove PCR and sequencing errors, raw reads were error-corrected and collapsed into unique sequences using a nearest-neighbor algorithm that merged closely related sequences. V, D and J gene segments were assigned by aligning CDR3 sequences to IMGT reference sequences. Each retained sequence needed at least a six-nucleotide match to both a V gene segment and a J gene segment. A rearrangement counted as productive if the CDR3 had no stop codons and remained in frame with V and J, and every other rearrangement counted as non-productive. Following IMGT convention, CDR3 was defined as the stretch from the second conserved V-encoded cysteine up to the conserved J-encoded phenylalanine. Sequences without an unambiguous match to a single V gene segment were excluded from the earlier analysis of 500 to 700 of the donors. An earlier analysis of some 500 of the donors classified V segments as functional when productive rearrangements were above 56.7% and as segregating when the standard deviation between donors was above 5%. A statistical classification framework was built for diagnosing cytomegalovirus status from the catalog of TCR beta chain sequences. In a later analysis, V and J genes were assigned by comparing TCR nucleotide sequences against IMGT/GENE-DB human TR gene sequences. In a later analysis, CDR3 sequences and most-parsimonious VDJ recombination scenarios were assigned using the TCRdist pipeline. A later analysis defined each TCR beta chain by its CDR3 amino acid sequence plus V-gene family, and excluded reads lacking a unique V-gene family. In a later analysis, 550 to 650 highly shared, low-generation-probability nucleotide sequences were removed to address suspected cross-contamination and a sequencing artifact. In a later analysis, a clonal expansion index for each public chain was calculated from normalized within-repertoire ranks of inferred template counts. In a later analysis, generation probabilities were computed using a VDJ recombination model fitted to out-of-frame rearrangements, and the results were checked against IGoR. In a later analysis, hypergeometric tests were used to score TCR-TCR, TCR-HLA and TCR-CMV co-occurrence, with a repertoire-size bias correction applied to TCR pairs. A later analysis estimated false discovery rates by permuting HLA or CMV assignments 20 times. In a later analysis, co-occurring TCRs were grouped using DBSCAN, with TCRdist sequence similarity added in when clustering inside HLA-allele-positive subsets. For co-occurrence clustering, repertoires with fewer than 30,000 or more than 120,000 public chains were excluded, along with five or six repertoires with anomalous nucleotide sharing. In TCRdb, the immuneACCESS table is reduced to in-frame sequences with V and J assigned. These tables do not hold every clone; where another copy was compared, an unresolved V gene accounts for under half, and the others remain unexplained. Clone size and V and J calls were adopted from that table, with D and trimming inferred from the DNA. In all, the sample holds tens of thousands of clones, and roughly two thirds of those were seen once. The ten largest clones represent 6% to 6.5% of the sample.

This entry belongs to a study of cytomegalovirus exposure and HLA in healthy donors (dated by TCRdb to 2017 to 2019). The study in broad terms: An earlier analysis of about 530 of the donors reported around 280 Gb of sequence data and 117 million unique TCR beta sequences obtained from around 170 million T cells. A later genetic analysis used genome-wide SNP genotypes for 398 of the 666 donors, treating that subset as a discovery cohort. In a later analysis, previously published TCR beta repertoires from fewer than 750 donors were re-analyzed and high-resolution HLA genotyping was added so that TCR occurrence patterns could be studied. A few DR-DQ haplotypes were treated as single units for association and clustering because of strong linkage in the cohort. Along with the roughly 700-subject first cohort, a separate validation cohort of over a hundred different subjects was used. Rather than drawing on any new phenotypic data, the later analysis identified candidate immune exposures from TCR beta sequences and the way those sequences occurred across donors. The study combined high-throughput TCR immunosequencing, statistical association of individual TCRs with disease status, and machine learning to predict cytomegalovirus infection status. HLA typing covered class I and class II loci at four-digit resolution. An earlier analysis of around 580 of the donors used high-throughput TCR beta sequencing to judge whether each TCR beta V gene segment behaved as functional or pseudogenic. Typing coverage varied by locus: roughly 629-630 donors for A, B, C, DRB1 and DQB1; roughly 510 for DQA1; nearly 610 for DPA1; approximately 470 for DPB1. Of the roughly 400 genotyped donors, roughly 85% fell in the genetic ancestry cluster associated with self-reported Caucasian donors. Alongside the repertoire data, information on donor age, sex, ethnicity and CMV serostatus was compiled. The aim of the study was to test whether cataloging public T cell receptors could identify signatures of past pathogen exposure. The T cell repertoires of 666 subjects were profiled by immunosequencing and related to cytomegalovirus serostatus. An early release covering roughly 640 HLA-typed donors comprised about 300 gigabases of sequencing data and approximately 85 million unique TCR sequences. Among roughly 400 genotyped donors of the cohort, an average of around 250,000 unique TCR beta nucleotide sequences was sequenced per donor, of which approximately 19% were non-productive. Every discovery cohort repertoire had been produced on one sequencing platform. General study outcomes and caveats: The only immune exposure information available for the cohort was CMV serostatus. According to a later analysis, TCR association rates differed among HLA loci, with DRB1 alleles showing the most associated TCRs and HLA-C alleles showing the fewest. Because counts were too low, seventeen rarely observed V segments, including chromosome 9 orphons, were excluded from the earlier analysis of some 540 of the donors. Some IMGT-functional V segments, including TRBV6-2 and TRBV6-3, could not be distinguished by the 87-base-pair reads and were therefore excluded. According to a later analysis, parvovirus B19, influenza, CMV and Epstein-Barr virus appeared linked to several top co-occurrence clusters. When HLA alleles, especially DR and DQ, strongly co-occurred, attributing TCR associations to individual alleles was difficult. A further reported finding was that TCR beta sequences accurately predicted the HLA-A and HLA-B alleles for most subjects in the first cohort. The study listed 150 to 200 TCR beta chains as associated with cytomegalovirus. Specific HLA alleles were associated with roughly 16,000 TCR beta sequences at a false discovery rate of 0.05 in a later analysis. An association between a missense DCLRE1C variant and V-gene and J-gene trimming of TCR beta chains was found in a later genetic analysis and replicated in an independent cohort. This cohort had only TCR beta chains sequenced, and the lack of alpha or paired-chain data limited which features could be detected. Presence/absence analyses assumed roughly uniform sequencing depth across donors, an assumption that may not hold. Correlated functional status among segregating V segments might reflect linkage disequilibrium, but an unknown experimental factor could not be ruled out. A few of the identified cytomegalovirus-associated TCR beta chains were confirmed in vitro to be specific for cytomegalovirus antigens. Cytomegalovirus status was reported to be diagnosed by the classifier with high specificity and sensitivity in both the original and validation cohorts. Because some donors lacked HLA typing at each locus, the association tests relied only on the typed subset. An earlier analysis of 587 of the donors showed that most TCR beta V segments appeared in productive rearrangements either about 87% or about 30% of the time, which broadly matched IMGT annotations. According to a later analysis, most CMV-associated TCR beta chains appeared to be HLA-restricted, and the HLA associations seemed to be driven largely by CMV exposure. Most TCR sequences were seen in very few donors, while some public TCRs were found in many individuals. It was suggested by the authors that the approach could potentially be generalized to other disease states and immunological phenotypes. According to a later genetic analysis, donors in an Asian-associated ancestry cluster had fewer N-insertions in productive TCRs than the roughly 700-donor mean. Compared with equally common non-associated chains, HLA-associated TCR beta chains in a later analysis were more clonally expanded and had lower generation probabilities. The sequencing pipeline was judged likely to have produced a cluster of highly shared sequence variants as a technical artifact.

The germline V gene (reference sequence) gives CDR1 as SEHNR and CDR2 as FQNEAQ. Trimmed from V: 3 bases; trimmed from J: 11 bases; junction bases lacking a gene match: 4. The CDR3 measures 11 amino acids from cysteine to phenylalanine. Only the CDR3 part of the read is kept: 33 bases, read in frame from the first base. The sequenced material came from PBMCs. The receptor was derived from a woman in her thirties in good health and CMV-seronegative. This chain is built from TRBV7-9 and TRBJ2-7; the junction holds 7 bases that match TRBD1. CDR3 loop: CASSFDRVKYF. The DNA reads TGTGCCAGCAGCTTCGACAGGGTTAAGTACTTC.